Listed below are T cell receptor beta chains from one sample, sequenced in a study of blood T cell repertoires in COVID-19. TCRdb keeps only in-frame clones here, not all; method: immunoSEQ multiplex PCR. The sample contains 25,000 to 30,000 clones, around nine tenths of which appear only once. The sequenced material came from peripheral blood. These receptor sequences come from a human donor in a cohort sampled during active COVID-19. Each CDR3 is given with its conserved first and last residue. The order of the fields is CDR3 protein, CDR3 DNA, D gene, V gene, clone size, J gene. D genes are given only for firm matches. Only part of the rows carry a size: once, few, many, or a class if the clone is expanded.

CDR3 protein: CASSFDRAAKNIQYF; CDR3 DNA: TGCGCCAGCAGCTTTGACAGGGCGGCCAAAAACATTCAGTACTTC; D gene: TRBD1; V gene: TRBV5-1; clone size: .; J gene: TRBJ2-4
CDR3 protein: CASSSGQTYEQYF; CDR3 DNA: TGTGCCAGCAGTTCGGGACAGACCTACGAGCAGTACTTC; D gene: TRBD1; V gene: TRBV28; clone size: .; J gene: TRBJ2-7
CDR3 protein: CASSPGGLQETQYF; CDR3 DNA: TGCGCCAGCAGCCCGGGGGGGCTACAAGAGACCCAGTACTTC; D gene: TRBD2; V gene: TRBV5-1; clone size: .; J gene: TRBJ2-5
CDR3 protein: CASSWDREGETQYF; CDR3 DNA: TGTGCCAGCAGCTGGGACAGGGAGGGAGAGACCCAGTACTTC; D gene: TRBD1; V gene: TRBV11-1; clone size: .; J gene: TRBJ2-5
CDR3 protein: CASSQDWGQRGTQYF; CDR3 DNA: TGCGCCAGCAGCCAAGATTGGGGGCAGCGGGGGACCCAGTACTTC; D gene: .; V gene: TRBV4-1; clone size: .; J gene: TRBJ2-5
CDR3 protein: CASSEPGGDYGYTF; CDR3 DNA: TGTGCCAGCAGTGAACCGGGAGGGGACTATGGCTACACCTTC; D gene: .; V gene: TRBV6-1; clone size: .; J gene: TRBJ1-2
CDR3 protein: CASIPGTQETQYF; CDR3 DNA: TGTGCCAGCATACCCGGGACACAAGAGACCCAGTACTTC; D gene: .; V gene: TRBV28; clone size: .; J gene: TRBJ2-5
CDR3 protein: CASSRTTGTEAFF; CDR3 DNA: TGTGCCAGCTCACGAACTACGGGAACTGAAGCTTTCTTT; D gene: .; V gene: TRBV18; clone size: .; J gene: TRBJ1-1
CDR3 protein: CASTQEGQGSSPLHF; CDR3 DNA: TGTGCCAGCACCCAGGAGGGACAGGGGTCATCACCCCTCCACTTT; D gene: TRBD1; V gene: TRBV2; clone size: few; J gene: TRBJ1-6
CDR3 protein: CASSQDWTGNTEAFF; CDR3 DNA: TGCGCCAGCAGCCAAGATTGGACAGGGAACACTGAAGCTTTCTTT; D gene: TRBD1; V gene: TRBV4-3; clone size: .; J gene: TRBJ1-1
CDR3 protein: CASSRGKGATYEQYF; CDR3 DNA: TGTGCCAGCAGCCGGGGGAAGGGGGCAACCTACGAGCAGTACTTC; D gene: TRBD1; V gene: TRBV4-2; clone size: .; J gene: TRBJ2-7
CDR3 protein: CASSSGTDDTYEQYF; CDR3 DNA: TGTGCCAGCAGCTCCGGGACTGATGATACCTACGAGCAGTACTTC; D gene: .; V gene: TRBV11-3; clone size: .; J gene: TRBJ2-7
CDR3 protein: CASKGGLAGHNEQFF; CDR3 DNA: TGTGCCAGCAAGGGCGGACTAGCGGGGCACAATGAGCAGTTCTTC; D gene: TRBD2; V gene: TRBV27; clone size: .; J gene: TRBJ2-1
CDR3 protein: CASSPGQSRDEKLFF; CDR3 DNA: TGTGCCAGCTCACCAGGACAGAGCCGAGATGAAAAACTGTTTTTT; D gene: .; V gene: TRBV18; clone size: .; J gene: TRBJ1-4
CDR3 protein: CASILSGRGPLDIEKLFF; CDR3 DNA: TGTGCCAGCATCCTATCCGGCAGGGGGCCCCTCGATATTGAAAAACTGTTTTTT; D gene: TRBD1; V gene: TRBV28; clone size: .; J gene: TRBJ1-4
CDR3 protein: CASGLGGGQGREAFF; CDR3 DNA: TGTGCTAGTGGTTTGGGTGGAGGACAGGGCAGGGAAGCTTTCTTT; D gene: TRBD1; V gene: TRBV12-5; clone size: .; J gene: TRBJ1-1
CDR3 protein: CASSSRGLAGTLGDTQYF; CDR3 DNA: TGTGCCAGCAGCTCCCGAGGACTAGCGGGAACGTTGGGTGATACGCAGTATTTT; D gene: TRBD2; V gene: TRBV7-8; clone size: .; J gene: TRBJ2-3
CDR3 protein: CASSVTAAYNEQFF; CDR3 DNA: TGTGCCAGCAGCGTTACAGCAGCCTACAATGAGCAGTTCTTC; D gene: .; V gene: TRBV9; clone size: .; J gene: TRBJ2-1
CDR3 protein: CATSREAALQETQYF; CDR3 DNA: TGTGCCACCAGCAGAGAGGCGGCACTCCAAGAGACCCAGTACTTC; D gene: .; V gene: TRBV15; clone size: .; J gene: TRBJ2-5
CDR3 protein: CASSSTPTSGPSTDTQYF; CDR3 DNA: TGTGCCAGCAGCTCCACCCCCACTAGCGGCCCTAGCACAGATACGCAGTATTTT; D gene: TRBD2; V gene: TRBV7-9; clone size: .; J gene: TRBJ2-3
CDR3 protein: CASSLGLGGSNEQFF; CDR3 DNA: TGCGCCAGCAGCTTGGGACTTGGCGGGAGCAATGAGCAGTTCTTC; D gene: TRBD2; V gene: TRBV5-1; clone size: .; J gene: TRBJ2-1
CDR3 protein: CASSLGSGLNEQFF; CDR3 DNA: TGCGCCAGCAGCTTGGGCTCAGGTCTCAATGAGCAGTTCTTC; D gene: .; V gene: TRBV5-1; clone size: .; J gene: TRBJ2-1
CDR3 protein: CASKLRENYEQYF; CDR3 DNA: TGTGCCAGCAAATTGAGGGAAAACTACGAGCAGTACTTC; D gene: .; V gene: TRBV28; clone size: .; J gene: TRBJ2-7
CDR3 protein: CASSTISGTDYNSPLHF; CDR3 DNA: TGTGCCAGCAGTACTATATCCGGGACTGACTATAATTCACCCCTCCACTTT; D gene: .; V gene: TRBV28; clone size: .; J gene: TRBJ1-6
CDR3 protein: CSVEVAGGETQYF; CDR3 DNA: TGCAGCGTTGAAGTAGCGGGAGGAGAGACCCAGTACTTC; D gene: TRBD2; V gene: TRBV29-1; clone size: once; J gene: TRBJ2-5
CDR3 protein: CASSLSSGEAGELFF; CDR3 DNA: TGCGCCAGCAGCTTGTCCTCGGGGGAGGCCGGGGAGCTGTTTTTT; D gene: .; V gene: TRBV5-1; clone size: .; J gene: TRBJ2-2
CDR3 protein: CASSSPDSLAGDSYNEQFF; CDR3 DNA: TGCGCCAGCAGCTCCCCCGATTCCCTAGCGGGGGACTCCTACAATGAGCAGTTCTTC; D gene: TRBD2; V gene: TRBV5-1; clone size: .; J gene: TRBJ2-1